Sequencing of this TCR beta chain was carried out in a study of cytomegalovirus exposure and HLA in healthy donors. On this clone itself: As yet, its antigen is unknown.

Study results and limitations: Some TCR beta chains (roughly 150 of them) were listed as cytomegalovirus-associated. Fewer N-insertions than the roughly 650-donor mean were reportedly shown by an Asian-associated ancestry cluster in a later analysis. Immune exposure information comprised only CMV serostatus. As was reported, the classifier diagnosed cytomegalovirus status with high specificity and sensitivity.

Primers: 60 Vbeta forward and 13 Jbeta reverse. Profiled with immunoSEQ multiplex PCR; TCRdb holds only in-frame clones, not every one. This sample has about 100,000 clones, with approximately 74% found just once. Germline-derived CDR1 and CDR2 are LGHNA and YSLEER. Trimming shortened V by 0 bases and J by 7 bases, and 9 bases separated the two germline ends. The CDR3 is 13 residues long. The chain is built from TRBV4-3 and TRBJ2-5; D is undetermined. Sequencing was carried out using PBMCs. The receptor was isolated from a female donor in good health and CMV-seropositive. The CDR3 here is CASSQDGPGTQYF. CDR3 DNA sequence: TGCGCCAGCAGCCAAGATGGCCCGGGGACCCAGTACTTC.